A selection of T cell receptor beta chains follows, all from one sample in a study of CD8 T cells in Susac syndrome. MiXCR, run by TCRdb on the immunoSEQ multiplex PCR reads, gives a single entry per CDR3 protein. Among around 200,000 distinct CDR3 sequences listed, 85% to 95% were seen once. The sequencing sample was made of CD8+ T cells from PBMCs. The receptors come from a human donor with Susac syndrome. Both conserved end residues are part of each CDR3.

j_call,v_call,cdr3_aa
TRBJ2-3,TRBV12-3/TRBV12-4,CASSFGNTDTQYF
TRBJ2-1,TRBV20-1,CSAGPFMGSYNEQFF
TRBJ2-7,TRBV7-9,CASSSGGFPYEQYF
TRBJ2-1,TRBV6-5,CASSYPGTDEQFF
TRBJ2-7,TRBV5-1,CASSWGSGSSYEQYF
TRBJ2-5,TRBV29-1,CSVFNTGKIETQYF
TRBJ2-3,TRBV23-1,CASSQSEGSGGKVTDTQYF
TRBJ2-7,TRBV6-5,CASSYSGTGEYEQYF
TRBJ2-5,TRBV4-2,CASSQDIYGRGETQYF
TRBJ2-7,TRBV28,CASSPRTSYEQYF
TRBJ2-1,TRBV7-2,CASSPDTYNEQFF
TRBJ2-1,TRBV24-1,CATSEADRNEQFF
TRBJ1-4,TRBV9,CASSVTGEGEKLFF
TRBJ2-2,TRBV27,CASSFGGAPNEGELFF
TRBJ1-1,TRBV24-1,CATSDLTGEAAFF
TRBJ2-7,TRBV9,CASSAGQGTYEQYF
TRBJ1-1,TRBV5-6,CASSSEPTWNTEAFF
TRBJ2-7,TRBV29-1,CSVEVGAPATYEQYF
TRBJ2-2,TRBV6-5,CASSYSSWEAGITGELFF
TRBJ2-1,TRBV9,CASSAPLQAHEQFF
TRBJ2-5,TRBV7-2,CASSFRQGAETQYF
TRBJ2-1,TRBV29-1,CSVASGIEFF
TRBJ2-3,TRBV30,CAWSGDTDTQYF
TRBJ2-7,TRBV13,CASRPSGGVYEQYF
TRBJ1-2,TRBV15,CATSGRTGVYGYTF
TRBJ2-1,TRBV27,CASSSRYNEQFF
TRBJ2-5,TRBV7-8,CASSFQRGYQETQYF
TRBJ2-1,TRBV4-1,CASSLQVSAGGAREQFF